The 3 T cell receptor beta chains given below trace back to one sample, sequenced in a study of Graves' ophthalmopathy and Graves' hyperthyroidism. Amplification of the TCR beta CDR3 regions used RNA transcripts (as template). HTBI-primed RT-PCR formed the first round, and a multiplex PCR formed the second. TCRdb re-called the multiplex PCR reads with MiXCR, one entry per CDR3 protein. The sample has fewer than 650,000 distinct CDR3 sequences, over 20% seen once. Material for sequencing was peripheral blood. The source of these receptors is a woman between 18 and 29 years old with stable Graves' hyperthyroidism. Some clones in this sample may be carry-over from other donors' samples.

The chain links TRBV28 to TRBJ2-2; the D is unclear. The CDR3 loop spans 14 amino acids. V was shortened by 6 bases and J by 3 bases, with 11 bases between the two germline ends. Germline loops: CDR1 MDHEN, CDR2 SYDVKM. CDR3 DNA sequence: TGTGCCAGCAGAGAGGACCCTTACACCGGGGAGCTGTTTTTT. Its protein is CASREDPYTGELFF.

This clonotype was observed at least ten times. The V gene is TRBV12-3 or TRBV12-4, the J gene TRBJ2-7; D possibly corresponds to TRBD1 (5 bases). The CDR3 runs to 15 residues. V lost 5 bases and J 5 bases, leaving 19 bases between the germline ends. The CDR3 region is CASSRPSQVSHEQYF. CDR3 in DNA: TGTGCCAGCAGTCGACCCTCACAGGTTTCCCACGAGCAGTACTTC.

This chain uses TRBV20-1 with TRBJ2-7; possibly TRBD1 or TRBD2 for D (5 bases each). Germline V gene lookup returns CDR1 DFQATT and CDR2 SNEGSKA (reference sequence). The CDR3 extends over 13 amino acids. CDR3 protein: CSGEAAGNREQYF. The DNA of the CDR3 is TGCAGCGGGGAAGCGGCAGGGAATCGCGAGCAGTACTTC.